The T cell receptor (beta chain) described here comes from a study of blood T cell repertoires in COVID-19. About the research overall: Acute and convalescent COVID-19 specimens originated in the United States, Italy and Spain. PBMCs, B-cell-depleted T cells, or T cells were the source of the cDNA or gDNA that made up the material.

As handled by the study authors: Using reference gene primer amplification, nucleated cell counts were estimated. Repertoires were generated with immunoSEQ multiplex PCR, while TCRdb's copy carries only in-frame clones and drops some. That table furnishes V, J and clone size, whereas the DNA furnished D and trimming. The table records some 96,000 clones, more than 75% of them present only once. This clone was seen a single time. Germline lookup yields CDR1 SQVTM and CDR2 ANQGSEA. The CDR3 runs 15 residues. V lost 3 bases and J lost 4; bases outside the gene matches: 6. Material for sequencing was peripheral blood. The source is a man over 45 with acute or convalescent COVID-19. The rearrangement joins TRBV29-1 to TRBJ2-1; TRBD2 matches at 10 bases. The CDR3 bases are TGCAGCGTTGACGAGTCTAGCGGGAGTTACAATGAGCAGTTCTTC. As protein: CSVDESSGSYNEQFF.